This T cell receptor (beta chain) was found in a study of post-analysis software for immune sequencing data (dated by TCRdb to between 2014 and 2017). For context, the study as a whole: The recorded disease courses included relapsing-remitting, secondary progressive and progressive-relapsing multiple sclerosis, and some patients had no subtype annotation. Patient repertoires were compared against roughly 12 previously published healthy control repertoires from donors aged about 6 to 27 years. A subset of samples was prepared in parallel using single-end sample barcoding, then pooled and co-amplified after Illumina adapter ligation.

To demonstrate the VDJtools post-analysis software, TCR beta repertoires were profiled from the peripheral blood of over ten young patients with multiple sclerosis. The multiple sclerosis patients were children and adolescents between 6 and 15 years of age. Libraries were constructed by PCR. The instrument given in TCRdb is Illumina HiSeq 2500. To reduce PCR and sequencing biases, unique molecular identifiers were incorporated into the TCR beta cDNA libraries. Roughly 500,000 cDNA molecules were obtained for every 1 to 10 million input T cells, so each molecule roughly corresponded to one T cell. The patient libraries were prepared and sequenced with the same protocol used for the earlier healthy control dataset. Within a given batch, samples were prepared together, multiplexed and sequenced on the same HiSeq lane. Per the source publication's procedure: Raw barcoded reads were processed with MIGEC, discarding single-read molecular identifier groups before consensus assembly and CDR3 extraction. VDJtools was used for post-analysis of the clonotype tables, with diversity normalized by down-sampling every dataset to the smallest sample size. In repertoire overlap clustering, CDR3 amino acid sequences, but not nucleotide sequences, were matched to correct batch-related cross-sample contamination. TCRdb's own reprocessing of the public reads used fastp at Q25 and MiXCR and kept productive beta chains. For every CDR3 protein sequence, its rows merge into one entry that carries the most common genes and DNA. For this entry, the V and J calls and clone size follow TCRdb and not the study's own pipeline. The sample data list roughly 600,000 distinct CDR3 sequences, and about 40% of these were observed just once. About 1.8% of the sample rests with the top ten.

Overall study outcomes, separate from this receptor: When samples were clustered directly using the F measure, samples prepared in the same batch co-clustered strongly, which prompted a batch-effect correction. Multiple sclerosis patients had significantly lower normalized Chao1 diversity than controls, a result that suggests substantial peripheral T-cell clonal expansion. The multiple sclerosis patient group was slightly younger than the control group.

Details on this clonotype: Its antigen has not been determined. No base quality information exists; no much larger clone differs at one position.

Specimen: blood. This sequence originates from a girl under 18 with multiple sclerosis.

CDR3 loop: CASSPGPADTQYF. The sequenced DNA: TGTGCCAGTAGTCCTGGTCCAGCAGATACGCAGTATTTT. Recombination linked TRBV19 to TRBJ2-3, with the D segment identity uncertain. CDR1 is given as LNHDA and CDR2 as SQIVND, both from the germline V gene (reference sequence). V lost 5 bases and J lost 4 bases; the stretch between them is 10 bases long. From the cysteine up to the phenylalanine, the CDR3 has a length of 13 residues. Here the CDR3 DNA is all that survives: 39 bases in frame from base 1.